These 32 T cell receptor beta chains came from one sample sequenced in a study of T-cell reconstitution after alpha-beta-depleted transplantation in children. This sample's TCRbeta library carried unique molecular identifier barcodes. Each CDR3 protein gets one entry after TCRdb re-called the PCR reads with MiXCR. The sample includes roughly 120,000 distinct CDR3 sequences, 23% of them seen just once. The sample was PBMCs, mostly from graft donor cells, taken 180 days after TCRalphabeta/CD19-depleted stem cell transplant. The source is a male patient aged 2-15 years who had a stem cell transplant for chronic granulomatous disease, so the T cells may come from the graft donor.

In its sample, this clonotype was seen a few times. The rearrangement links TRBV7-3 to TRBJ1-5, with D tentatively TRBD1 (5 bases). V was trimmed by 5 bases and J by 0 bases, leaving 26 bases between them. Per the germline V gene, CDR1 is SGHTA and CDR2 is FQGTGA. This CDR3 comprises 20 residues. In nucleotides, the CDR3 is TGTGCCAGCAGCCCAATAGGGACGACGAAGCAGGTCTATAGCAATCAGCCCCAGCATTTT. It encodes CASSPIGTTKQVYSNQPQHF.

This rearrangement joins TRBV12-3 or TRBV12-4 to TRBJ2-7, with D perhaps TRBD2 (5 bases). The CDR3 runs 13 residues. The germline V and J ends were trimmed by 3 bases and 4 bases, with 10 bases remaining between them. For the CDR3, the DNA is TGTGCCAGCAGTTTCGGGGAGTATTACGAGCAGTACTTC. Translating gives CASSFGEYYEQYF.

The V call is TRBV20-1, the J call TRBJ2-5; possible D gene TRBD2, 6 bases. V was trimmed by 4 bases and J by 8 bases, leaving 11 bases between them. CDR3 length: 11 amino acids. The germline gives CDR1 DFQATT, CDR2 SNEGSKA (reference sequence). CDR3 DNA sequence: TGCAGTGCTAAGATAGCGGACACCCAGTACTTC. Encoded protein: CSAKIADTQYF.

This clonotype was counted a few times. The chain recombines TRBV12-3 or TRBV12-4 with TRBJ2-1, with D possibly being TRBD2 (5 bases). This CDR3 region has 16 residues. The V and J ends lost 1 base and 6 bases respectively, with 16 bases between them. The CDR3 nucleotides read TGTGCCAGCAGTTTAGATGGGCAGAGGGTGGGCAATGAGCAGTTCTTC. This translates into CASSLDGQRVGNEQFF.

The rearrangement uses TRBV5-1 and TRBJ2-1; the match to TRBD2 covers 14 bases. J gave up 4 bases and V 4 bases, and 13 bases lay outside the gene matches. Germline CDR1 SGHRS, CDR2 YFSETQ. CDR3 size: 19 residues. This CDR3 reads CASSPGLAGENRPYNEQFF. The CDR3 DNA is TGCGCCAGCAGCCCGGGACTAGCGGGAGAAAATCGTCCATACAATGAGCAGTTCTTC.

This chain uses TRBV5-1 with TRBJ2-1; D uncertain. V lost 4 bases and J lost 0, with 11 bases in between. The CDR3 has 15 residues. Looked up from germline, CDR1 is SGHRS and CDR2 is YFSETQ. CDR3 in amino acids: CASSENSGSYNEQFF. The DNA of the CDR3 is TGCGCCAGCAGCGAGAACTCGGGCTCCTACAATGAGCAGTTCTTC.

This clonotype was observed a single time. The chain recombines TRBV6-5 with TRBJ2-7, with 7 bases matching TRBD1. J lost 5 bases, V lost 2 bases, and 18 bases had no gene match. This CDR3 is built from 18 residues. The germline V gene encodes CDR1 MNHEY and CDR2 SVGAGI. The CDR3 bases are TGTGCCAGCAGTTACAGCTTGAGACAGGGATTTTGGTCCCACGAGCAGTACTTC. Its translation: CASSYSLRQGFWSHEQYF.

This clonotype was observed a few times. This sequence joins TRBV5-1 and TRBJ2-7, with 10 bases aligning to TRBD2. Per germline, CDR1 SGHRS and CDR2 YFSETQ. CDR3 length: 14 amino acids. The ends lost 6 bases at V and 3 bases at J; junction bases unmatched: 6. The CDR3 protein is CASKALAGDYEQYF. The CDR3 DNA is TGCGCCAGCAAGGCTCTAGCGGGAGACTACGAGCAGTACTTC. Complete variable domain (other parts from reference TRBV5-1 and TRBJ2-7): KAGVTQTPRYLIKTRGQQVTLSCSPISGHRSVSWYQQTPGQGLQFLFEYFSETQRNKGNFPGRFSGRQFSNSRSEMNVSTLELGDSALYLCASKALAGDYEQYFGPGTRLTVT.

This clonotype was seen many times. The CDR3 region is CSASQGADIQYF. CDR3 DNA sequence: TGCAGTGCCTCACAGGGGGCGGACATTCAGTACTTC. The chain has TRBV20-1 and TRBJ2-4, with 9 bases that match TRBD1. This CDR3 comprises 12 residues. The junction had 5 bases not matched to a gene; V was cut back by 6 bases and J by 8 bases. Germline loops: CDR1 DFQATT, CDR2 SNEGSKA (reference sequence).

V gene TRBV5-1 combines with J gene TRBJ2-3; maybe TRBD2 (6 bases). V lost 1 base, J lost 6 bases, and 18 bases lay in between. The germline V gene encodes CDR1 SGHRS and CDR2 YFSETQ. The CDR3 totals 16 residues. The CDR3: CASSLWASDLVDTQYF. The CDR3 DNA reads TGCGCCAGCAGCTTGTGGGCTAGCGATCTAGTGGATACGCAGTATTTT. Full variable domain (missing parts from reference TRBV5-1 and TRBJ2-3): KAGVTQTPRYLIKTRGQQVTLSCSPISGHRSVSWYQQTPGQGLQFLFEYFSETQRNKGNFPGRFSGRQFSNSRSEMNVSTLELGDSALYLCASSLWASDLVDTQYFGPGTRLTVL.

In its sample, this clonotype was seen many times. This chain joins TRBV12-3 or TRBV12-4 and TRBJ2-6; TRBD2 might be the D (6 bases). V was pared by 6 bases and J by 2 bases, with 20 bases between. The CDR3 covers 18 residues. CDR3 nucleotides: TGTGCCAGCAGGGGAGGTATGCTGGCGGTCGCTGGGGCCAACGTCCTGACTTTC. As protein: CASRGGMLAVAGANVLTF.

The V call is TRBV28, the J call TRBJ1-1, with TRBD1 matching 9 bases. V lost 6 bases, J lost 11 bases, and 7 bases stayed unmatched. CDR1 and CDR2 (germline): MDHEN, SYDVKM. This CDR3 comprises 12 residues. CDR3 in amino acids: CASRTGQGRAFF. DNA for the CDR3: TGTGCCAGCAGGACGGGACAGGGTCGGGCTTTCTTT.

This clonotype was picked up a small number of times. The DNA of the CDR3 is TGTGCCACCAGCGTCCCAGGATATTCACCCCTCCACTTT. This sequence encodes CATSVPGYSPLHF. The chain couples TRBV15 to TRBJ1-6; D gene ambiguous. The germline V and J ends were trimmed by 5 bases and 8 bases, with 10 bases remaining between them. There are 13 residues in the CDR3. In germline, CDR1 is LNHNV, CDR2 YYDKDF (reference sequence).

This clonotype appeared a few times. The rearrangement links TRBV12-3 or TRBV12-4 to TRBJ2-3; possible D gene TRBD2, 5 bases. Trimming stripped 5 bases from V and 0 bases from J, with 12 bases between. The CDR3 sequence is 15 residues long. The CDR3 DNA sequence: TGTGCCAGCAGTCCTGACTACCCTAGCACAGATACGCAGTATTTT. It translates to CASSPDYPSTDTQYF.

The chain links TRBV20-1 to TRBJ1-5, with D uncertain. The V gene lost 0 bases and the J gene lost 6 bases, with 18 bases spanning the gap. Germline values: CDR1 DFQATT, CDR2 SNEGSKA (reference sequence). There are 16 residues in the CDR3. The CDR3 DNA reads as TGCAGTGCTAGAGAACCACCGCCAGGTGAGAGTCAGCCCCAGCATTTT. It encodes CSAREPPPGESQPQHF.

This sequence joins TRBV29-1 and TRBJ1-1; a possible D gene is TRBD1 (5 bases). The CDR3 is 13 amino acids. The germline V and J ends were trimmed by 7 bases and 4 bases, with 16 bases remaining between them. Germline CDR1 is SQVTM and CDR2 is ANQGSEA. The CDR3 coding sequence is TGCAGCGGGGACGTGGGGGGAAGCACTGAAGCTTTCTTT. It yields the protein CSGDVGGSTEAFF.

This clonotype was seen a handful of times. The chain recombines TRBV6-2 or TRBV6-3 with TRBJ2-1; D remains ambiguous. The germline CDR1 and CDR2 sequences are MNHEY and SVGEGT. This CDR3 has 15 residues. V was shortened by 0 bases and J by 5 bases, with 11 bases between the two germline ends. In DNA form, the CDR3 reads TGTGCCAGCAGTTACTCCGACGAACCCCACAATGAGCAGTTCTTC. It encodes CASSYSDEPHNEQFF.

This clonotype was counted ten times or more. The chain couples TRBV28 to TRBJ2-7; 7 bases align to TRBD2. This CDR3 contains 13 residues. The germline gives CDR1 MDHEN, CDR2 SYDVKM. The CDR3 DNA is TGTGCTCTCGGGAGGAGGTTCTCCTACGAGCAGTACTTC. Its protein is CALGRRFSYEQYF.

This clonotype was counted ten times or more. J is TRBJ2-5 and V is TRBV6-6; D might be TRBD2 (6 bases). V was clipped by 7 bases and J by 5 bases, with 14 bases between them. CDR3 length equals 13 residues. Germline CDR1 and CDR2: MNHNY and SVGAGI (reference sequence). CDR3 sequence reads: CASKHRERETQYF. The CDR3 bases are TGTGCCAGCAAGCATCGGGAGAGGGAGACCCAGTACTTC.

This clonotype came up many times. J is TRBJ2-2 and V is TRBV27, with D uncertain. This CDR3 is built from 12 residues. In germline, CDR1 is MNHEY, CDR2 SMNVEV (reference sequence). V gave up 6 bases and J gave up 2 bases, with 4 bases separating them. The CDR3: CASSRNTGELFF. For the CDR3, the DNA is TGTGCCAGCAGCCGTAACACCGGGGAGCTGTTTTTT.

The chain has TRBV5-6 and TRBJ2-1; the D gene could be TRBD1 or TRBD2 (7 bases each). The CDR3 is made up of 15 amino acids. Germline V gene lookup returns CDR1 SGHDT and CDR2 YYEEEE. The V end was cut by 2 bases, the J end by 6 bases, with 15 bases between. In DNA form, the CDR3 reads TGTGCCAGCAGCTTAGGGGGCTCTAGCGGCAATGAGCAGTTCTTC. Translated: CASSLGGSSGNEQFF. The entire variable domain, with the rest obtained from reference TRBV5-6 and TRBJ2-1, is as follows: DAGVTQSPTHLIKTRGQQVTLRCSPKSGHDTVSWYQQALGQGPQFIFQYYEEEERQRGNFPDRFSGHQFPNYSSELNVNALLLGDSALYLCASSLGGSSGNEQFFGPGTRLTVL.

This clonotype was seen more than once but under ten times. V usage is TRBV10-3 and J usage is TRBJ2-1, with TRBD2 as a possible D gene (6 bases). Germline loops: CDR1 ENHRY, CDR2 SYGVKD. The CDR3 loop spans 12 amino acids. V gave up 10 bases and J gave up 12 bases, with 19 bases separating them. CDR3 bases: TGTGCCACCTCGGGAGACCAGACTGGGCAGTTCTTC. Protein product: CATSGDQTGQFF.

The V and J genes are TRBV29-1 and TRBJ1-1, with 8 bases identical to TRBD1. V lost 5 bases and J lost 0; bases outside the gene matches: 2. Germline V lookup: CDR1 SQVTM, CDR2 ANQGSEA. CDR3 length: 13 amino acids. The CDR3: CSVSGGMNTEAFF. The CDR3 DNA reads as TGCAGCGTTTCAGGGGGCATGAACACTGAAGCTTTCTTT.

The chain joins TRBV12-3 or TRBV12-4 to TRBJ2-4; D call uncertain. The CDR3 length is 15 residues. V dropped 6 bases and J dropped 0 bases, with 12 bases sitting between them. Here the CDR3 reads CASSPSTLAKNIQYF. Written as DNA, the CDR3 is TGTGCCAGCAGCCCGAGCACCTTAGCCAAAAACATTCAGTACTTC.

The chain has TRBV5-1 and TRBJ2-5; D gene uncertain. The germline V gene encodes CDR1 SGHRS and CDR2 YFSETQ. The V end lost 0 bases, the J end lost 1 base, and 10 bases lay between the germline ends. The CDR3 spans 15 residues. The CDR3 DNA reads as TGCGCCAGCAGCTTGGCCGCCGGCTTCCAAGAGACCCAGTACTTC. Translated: CASSLAAGFQETQYF.

In its sample, this clonotype was seen a few times. The J gene is TRBJ2-2, the V gene TRBV20-1; tentatively, D is TRBD2 (6 bases). Trimming left V 1 base short and J 5 bases short, with 14 bases between. The CDR3 is 15 amino acids. CDR1 DFQATT and CDR2 SNEGSKA come from the germline V gene (reference sequence). This CDR3 reads CSARVTASDTGELFF. The CDR3 DNA reads TGCAGTGCTAGAGTGACGGCTAGCGATACCGGGGAGCTGTTTTTT.

In this sample, this clonotype turned up a few times. The rearrangement links TRBV7-6 to TRBJ1-3, with a tentative D call TRBD1 (5 bases). There are 15 residues in the CDR3. Germline V gene data show CDR1 as SGHVS and CDR2 as FNYEAQ. The V end lost 10 bases, the J end lost 0 bases, and 16 bases lay between the germline ends. CDR3 DNA: TGTGCCACTTCGGCGGGGCACGGCTCTGGAAACACCATATATTTT. Its protein is CATSAGHGSGNTIYF.

This clonotype was counted many times. The chain recombines TRBV7-6 with TRBJ2-5; 8 bases are a match to TRBD1. This CDR3 region has 14 residues. CDR1 is SGHVS and CDR2 is FNYEAQ in the germline V gene. V lost 1 base and J lost 4; bases outside the gene matches: 2. The CDR3 protein is CASSLGTGRETQYF. The CDR3, as DNA: TGTGCCAGCAGCTTAGGGACAGGGAGAGAGACCCAGTACTTC.

The gene calls are TRBV12-3 or TRBV12-4 and TRBJ2-1; D may be TRBD2 (6 bases). This CDR3 has 17 residues. V dropped 1 base and J dropped 5 bases, with 18 bases sitting between them. CDR3 in amino acids: CASSLVVGSILNNEQFF. DNA for the CDR3: TGTGCCAGCAGTTTAGTTGTCGGGAGCATATTAAACAATGAGCAGTTCTTC.

V usage is TRBV20-1 and J usage is TRBJ2-7; 8 nucleotides line up with TRBD2. The CDR3 extends over 15 amino acids. Germline lookup yields CDR1 DFQATT and CDR2 SNEGSKA (reference sequence). V shed 6 bases, J shed 3 bases, and the junction held 13 bases outside the gene matches. The CDR3, as DNA: TGCAGTGCAAAGATGGGGTTAGCGGGAATCTACGAGCAGTACTTC. Its translation: CSAKMGLAGIYEQYF.

V usage is TRBV12-3 or TRBV12-4 and J usage is TRBJ1-5, with D possibly matching TRBD1 (6 bases). The germline V and J ends were trimmed by 5 bases and 4 bases, with 9 bases remaining between them. This CDR3 has 13 residues. The CDR3 coding sequence is TGTGCCAGCAGTGGACAGATTAATCAGCCCCAGCATTTT. This encodes CASSGQINQPQHF.

This clonotype was found a few times. V and J are TRBV20-1 and TRBJ2-2, with TRBD2 matching 12 bases. The CDR3 runs to 16 residues. CDR1 is DFQATT and CDR2 is SNEGSKA in the germline V gene (reference sequence). V shed 1 base, J shed 2 bases, and the junction held 2 bases outside the gene matches. CDR3 DNA sequence: TGCAGTGCTAGAGGGACTAGCGGGGCCAACACCGGGGAGCTGTTTTTT. It translates to CSARGTSGANTGELFF.